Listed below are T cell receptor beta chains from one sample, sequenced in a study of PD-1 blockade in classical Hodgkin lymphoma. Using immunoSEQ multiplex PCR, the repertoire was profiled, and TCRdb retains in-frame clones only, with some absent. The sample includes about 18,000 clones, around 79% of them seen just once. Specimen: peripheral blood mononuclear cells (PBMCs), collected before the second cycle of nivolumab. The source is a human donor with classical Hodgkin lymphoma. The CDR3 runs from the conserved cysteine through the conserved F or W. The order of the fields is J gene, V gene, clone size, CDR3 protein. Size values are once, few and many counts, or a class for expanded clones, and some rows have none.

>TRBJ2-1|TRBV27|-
CASRSGAISYNEQFF
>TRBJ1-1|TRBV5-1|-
CASSLNRGTNTEAFF
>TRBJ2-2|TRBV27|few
CASSISGYTGELFF
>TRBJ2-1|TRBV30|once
CAWSGKGEDNEQFF
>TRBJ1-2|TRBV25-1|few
CASSKPGNYGYTF
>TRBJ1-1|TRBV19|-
CASSIGDRGNTEAFF
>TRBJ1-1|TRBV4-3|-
CASSTRQGAVTEAFF
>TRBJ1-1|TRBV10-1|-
CASSADRGTEAFF
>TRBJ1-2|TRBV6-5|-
CASSYSTGLYGYTF
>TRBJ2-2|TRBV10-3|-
CAISGTGNGELFF
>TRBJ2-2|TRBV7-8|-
CASRDRAYTGELFF
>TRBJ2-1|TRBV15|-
CATSPLGDGDEQFF
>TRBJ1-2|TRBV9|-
CASSAQVEGASGYTF
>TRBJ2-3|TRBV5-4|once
CASTIRTSTDTQYF
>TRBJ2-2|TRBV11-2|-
CASSYEAGVGGELFF
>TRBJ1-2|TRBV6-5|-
CASSQYGYTF
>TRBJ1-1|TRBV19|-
CASSQTLGTEAFF
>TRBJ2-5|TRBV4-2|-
CASSQGTRKETQYF
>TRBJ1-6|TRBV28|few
CASRGTGNSPLHF
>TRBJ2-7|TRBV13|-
CASGVWGQVYEQYF
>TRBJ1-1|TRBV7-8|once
CASSLGTGGNTEAFF
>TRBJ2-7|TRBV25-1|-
CASSDDRALRGGNEQYF
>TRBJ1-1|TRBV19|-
CASSPRAGANTEAFF
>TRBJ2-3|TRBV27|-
CASSFETSTDTQYF
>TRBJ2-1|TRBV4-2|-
CASSQDPATSVYNEQFF
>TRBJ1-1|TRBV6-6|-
CASRQKGLNTEAFF